The T cell receptor beta chain described here comes from a study of graft-versus-host responses after intestinal transplantation. This clone has just one count. What it binds is not known. Sequencing was performed with immunoSEQ multiplex PCR; in TCRdb, only in-frame clones are kept and a portion is missing. The sample includes approximately 46,000 clones, 65% to 85% seen only once; the top ten take 0.45% to 0.55%. Germline V gives CDR1 SGHRS, CDR2 YFSETQ. CDR3 length equals 11 residues. V was trimmed by 0 bases and J by 6 bases, leaving 3 bases between them. The chain joins TRBV5-1 to TRBJ1-1; D is uncertain. Specimen: unstimulated CD4+ T cells sorted from spleen or lymph node cells, collected before transplant. The source is a human donor who was the organ donor for an intestinal transplant. CDR3 in amino acids: CASSLGAEAFF. Written as DNA, the CDR3 is TGCGCCAGCAGCTTGGGGGCTGAAGCTTTCTTT.